This TCR beta chain derives from a study of T-cell reconstitution after alpha-beta-depleted transplantation in children. This CDR3 spans 14 amino acids. V was pared by 4 bases and J by 4 bases, with 3 bases of the junction left unmatched. CDR1 is MNHEY, CDR2 SVGEGT, per germline. In its sample, this clonotype was seen many times. Its antigen is unidentified. Preparation of the TCRbeta library used unique molecular identifiers. TCRdb called the PCR reads again in MiXCR, with one record for every CDR3 protein. The top ten hold 5.5% of the sample, which has 200,000 to 250,000 distinct CDR3 sequences, 5.5% to 7% seen once. Findings and caveats of the study: Expanded clones from the graft, numbering several hundred, reportedly supplied alpha-beta T cells about two months after transplant. From newly produced T cells came most of the T-cell counts and diversity one year after transplant. Several patients had high TCRbeta diversity at day 60; it came from surviving recipient T cells and thymic progenitors.

The chain joins TRBV6-2 or TRBV6-3 to TRBJ2-1; 8 bases map to TRBD2. The material was PBMCs, obtained before TCRalphabeta/CD19-depleted stem cell transplant. The receptor's source is a boy aged 2 to 10 with acute lymphoblastic leukemia, due to receive a stem cell transplant. CDR3 nucleotide sequence: TGTGCCAGCAGTTCAAGCGGGAGATACAATGAGCAGTTCTTC. Residues: CASSSSGRYNEQFF.